This T cell receptor beta chain was documented in a study of OX40 agonist ivuxolimab in advanced cancers. Germline CDR1 is MNHEY and CDR2 is SVGAGI. The germline V and J ends were trimmed by 0 bases and 9 bases, with 15 bases remaining between them. CDR3 length: 15 amino acids. Profiling relied on immunoSEQ multiplex PCR, and the TCRdb table lists in-frame clones only, not all of them. The sample contains 50,000 or so clones, approximately 83% of which appear only once. In this sample, this clone turned up once. The material sequenced was CD4+ or CD8+ T cells sorted from blood, taken in a trial of the OX40 agonist ivuxolimab. The TCR comes from an adult with an advanced solid tumor such as melanoma, head and neck, liver or kidney cancer. The rearrangement links TRBV6-5 to TRBJ2-1; the D gene is possibly TRBD2 (6 bases). In DNA, the CDR3 is TGTGCCAGCAGTTACTCTACACACGGGGGTGCTGAGCAGTTCTTC. Its translation: CASSYSTHGGAEQFF.